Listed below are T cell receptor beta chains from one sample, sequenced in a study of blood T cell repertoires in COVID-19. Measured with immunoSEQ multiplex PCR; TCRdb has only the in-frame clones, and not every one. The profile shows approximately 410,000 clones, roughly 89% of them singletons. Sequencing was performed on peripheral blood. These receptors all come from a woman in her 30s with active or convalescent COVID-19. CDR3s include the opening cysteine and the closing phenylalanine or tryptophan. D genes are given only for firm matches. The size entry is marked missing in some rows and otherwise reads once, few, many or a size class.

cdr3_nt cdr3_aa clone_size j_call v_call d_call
TGTGCCAGTAGTAGCCCCCCCACGGGGGGGCCGGCAGATACGCAGTATTTT CASSSPPTGGPADTQYF NA TRBJ2-3 TRBV19 TRBD2
TGCACCAGCAGCCAAGATCTTCCTAGCGGGGGGCCAGATACGCAGTATTTT CTSSQDLPSGGPDTQYF NA TRBJ2-3 TRBV1 NA
TGTGCCAGCAGTGAAAGAGAAATGTACACTGAAGCTTTCTTT CASSEREMYTEAFF few TRBJ1-1 TRBV6-1 NA
TGTGCCAGCCTCCGGACAGGGAAGAGCACTGAAGCTTTCTTT CASLRTGKSTEAFF NA TRBJ1-1 TRBV6-5 TRBD1
TGTGCCAGCAGGTCCCCGGGACAGACGAGATCACCCCTCCACTTT CASRSPGQTRSPLHF NA TRBJ1-6 TRBV5-8 TRBD1
TGTGCCAGTGGGACTATTACAGATACGCAGTATTTT CASGTITDTQYF NA TRBJ2-3 TRBV2 TRBD2
TGCGCCAGCAGCTTGGCATCCCAGGACTACTATGGCTACACCTTC CASSLASQDYYGYTF NA TRBJ1-2 TRBV5-1 NA
TGCGCCAGCAGCCCCTTGGACAGAAGTAATTCACCCCTCCACTTT CASSPLDRSNSPLHF NA TRBJ1-6 TRBV5-1 NA
TGTGCCAGCAGCTTAGTCGAGAGGGGACTAGCGGGGGGGAACACCGGGGAGCTGTTTTTT CASSLVERGLAGGNTGELFF NA TRBJ2-2 TRBV7-8 TRBD2
TGTGCCAGCAAATCGAGTAGTAATAATGAAAAACTGTTTTTT CASKSSSNNEKLFF NA TRBJ1-4 TRBV2 NA
TGTGCCAGCAGGATCTCTGTGGCCGGGGAGACCCAGTACTTC CASRISVAGETQYF NA TRBJ2-5 TRBV2 NA
TGTGCCACTAGGAGCGAGGGCCGCTCCTACGAGCAGTACTTC CATRSEGRSYEQYF once TRBJ2-7 TRBV19 NA
TGTGCCAGTACCCCCCCCGCCCAGGGAGGTTATAGCAATCAGCCCCAGCATTTT CASTPPAQGGYSNQPQHF few TRBJ1-5 TRBV19 NA
TGTGCCAGCAGTAAGGACTACCTGGATACGCAGTATTTT CASSKDYLDTQYF NA TRBJ2-3 TRBV6-2/TRBV6-3 NA
TGTGCCAGCATCATTGACACTGAAGCTTTCTTT CASIIDTEAFF NA TRBJ1-1 TRBV7-9 NA
TGTGCCAGCAGCTTACAGGGCACCGGGGAGCTGTTTTTT CASSLQGTGELFF NA TRBJ2-2 TRBV5-6 NA
TGTGCCAGCAGCAAGCGGGGGGGCAGCTCCTACAATGAGCAGTTCTTC CASSKRGGSSYNEQFF once TRBJ2-1 TRBV2 TRBD2
TGTGCCAGCAAAGGGACAGGGTCCTCACCCCTCCACTTT CASKGTGSSPLHF NA TRBJ1-6 TRBV2 TRBD1
TGCGCCAGCAGCTTGGTTCAGACCTACGAGCAGTACTTC CASSLVQTYEQYF once TRBJ2-7 TRBV5-1 NA
TGTGCCAGCAGCTTGCTCTTAGATCAGCCCCAGCATTTT CASSLLLDQPQHF few TRBJ1-5 TRBV5-5 NA
TGCGCCAGCAGCCGGGTTGAGAACACTGAAGCTTTCTTT CASSRVENTEAFF few TRBJ1-1 TRBV5-1 NA
TGCAGTGCTAGTTGGGCATCGAATAATGAAAAACTGTTTTTT CSASWASNNEKLFF NA TRBJ1-4 TRBV20-1 NA
TGCAGCGTCGCACGCGGGCCCCAAGAGACCCAGTACTTC CSVARGPQETQYF NA TRBJ2-5 TRBV29-1 NA
TGCAGCGTGAGCGGAAACTTTAAAGGGAGACCCACTGAAGCTTTCTTT CSVSGNFKGRPTEAFF NA TRBJ1-1 TRBV29-1 NA
TGTGCCAGCAGCGCCAGGGGTAGCGCAGATACGCAGTATTTT CASSARGSADTQYF NA TRBJ2-3 TRBV9 NA
TGCGCCAGCGGACAAGAGAGGGAGACCCAGTACTTC CASGQERETQYF NA TRBJ2-5 TRBV5-1 NA
TGCAGCGTTGAAGTGGACAGGGGGGGGCCCCAGCATTTT CSVEVDRGGPQHF NA TRBJ1-5 TRBV29-1 TRBD1
TGTGCCAGTAGTAAACAACCGGGACAGGGGATAGCCCTCCGAGCTTTGAACACTGAAGCTTTCTTT CASSKQPGQGIALRALNTEAFF NA TRBJ1-1 TRBV19 TRBD1
TGTGCCAGCAGAACCACAGTGAACACTGAAGCTTTCTTT CASRTTVNTEAFF NA TRBJ1-1 TRBV12-3/TRBV12-4 NA
TGTGCCAGCAGCATATCGGGACTCTATGAGACCCAGTACTTC CASSISGLYETQYF NA TRBJ2-5 TRBV7-9 NA
TGTGCCAGCAGCTTCCGGACAGGGGGCACTGAAGCTTTCTTT CASSFRTGGTEAFF NA TRBJ1-1 TRBV5-6 TRBD1
TGTGCCAGCAGTTACTCAGGTTTATGGAGCACTGAAGCTTTCTTT CASSYSGLWSTEAFF NA TRBJ1-1 TRBV6-7 NA
TGTGCCAGCAGCGTAGGGGACAGGGCTGTTGAACCCCAGCATTTT CASSVGDRAVEPQHF NA TRBJ1-5 TRBV9 TRBD1
TGTGCCAGCAGTTTAGCGGGATACGAGCAGTACTTC CASSLAGYEQYF few TRBJ2-7 TRBV11-2 TRBD2
TGTGCCAGCAGCTTCCCAGGGGGAGGCTACACCTTC CASSFPGGGYTF NA TRBJ1-2 TRBV7-9 TRBD1
TGTGCCAGTAGTTCCTCAGGGCAAGAGACCCAGTACTTC CASSSSGQETQYF NA TRBJ2-5 TRBV19 NA
TGTGCCATCAGTGAGGGGGACTTGCTCCACGAGCAGTACTTC CAISEGDLLHEQYF NA TRBJ2-7 TRBV10-3 NA
TGTGCCAGCAAAGCGGGAGACACGAACACCGGGGAGCTGTTTTTT CASKAGDTNTGELFF few TRBJ2-2 TRBV2 TRBD2
TGTGCCATCAGTCCTTCGGGGGGGCCTATGAACACTGAAGCTTTCTTT CAISPSGGPMNTEAFF NA TRBJ1-1 TRBV10-3 NA
TGTGCCAGCTCACCACCGGAAAGGGGTGGAAACACCATATATTTT CASSPPERGGNTIYF few TRBJ1-3 TRBV18 NA
TGTGCCAGCAGCTTAGCGCTAGGGGCTAACTATGGCTACACCTTC CASSLALGANYGYTF NA TRBJ1-2 TRBV7-2 NA
TGTGCCAGCAGTTTATCAAACAGGGTGGGCACAGATACGCAGTATTTT CASSLSNRVGTDTQYF NA TRBJ2-3 TRBV27 NA
TGTGCCAGCAGTCCCCGAACTAGCGGGGGTGCCCTTAGCGAGCAGTACTTC CASSPRTSGGALSEQYF NA TRBJ2-7 TRBV5-6 TRBD2
TGTGCCAGCAGCCGACAGGGAGCGGCTGGCTACACCTTC CASSRQGAAGYTF NA TRBJ1-2 TRBV7-2 TRBD1
TGTGCCAGTAGCACCCTCCCGGGAGGCCGAGAGACCCAGTACTTC CASSTLPGGRETQYF NA TRBJ2-5 TRBV19 TRBD2
TGTGCCAGCAGCCAAGGAACCAACAGGGGCCCTAACTATGGCTACACCTTC CASSQGTNRGPNYGYTF NA TRBJ1-2 TRBV14 TRBD1
TGTGCCAGCAGCTTAGTAGCGGGTTTGGGGCGACAGAACACTGAAGCTTTCTTT CASSLVAGLGRQNTEAFF NA TRBJ1-1 TRBV11-2 NA
TGTGCCAGCAGCACGTGGACTAGTCTGGGGGGTGCGTACGAGCAGTACTTC CASSTWTSLGGAYEQYF NA TRBJ2-7 TRBV5-4 TRBD2
TGTGCCAGCAGCTCCCCCTCCGGGATAAACTCCTATAATTCACCCCTCCACTTT CASSSPSGINSYNSPLHF NA TRBJ1-6 TRBV11-2 NA
TGTGCCAGCAGTGACGGAGTGGCCAAAAACATTCAGTACTTC CASSDGVAKNIQYF NA TRBJ2-4 TRBV2 NA
TGTGCCAGCAGCCTACCCACAGGGGGCGCAGGTGGCTACACCTTC CASSLPTGGAGGYTF NA TRBJ1-2 TRBV21-1 NA
TGTGCCAGCAGCCTTTCCCCGACTAGCGGGGTCCCCTACGAGCAGTACTTC CASSLSPTSGVPYEQYF NA TRBJ2-7 TRBV5-4 TRBD2
TGTGCCTGGAGTATCGGGAGGATCCCCTCCTACAATGAGCAGTTCTTC CAWSIGRIPSYNEQFF once TRBJ2-1 TRBV30 TRBD2
TGTGCCAGCAGCTTAGATGCGTATGGACTAGAGCAGTTCTTC CASSLDAYGLEQFF NA TRBJ2-1 TRBV11-2 NA
TGTGCCAGCAGTCCGACTAGCGGGAGGGTGACCTACGAGCAGTACTTC CASSPTSGRVTYEQYF once TRBJ2-7 TRBV27 TRBD2
TGTGCCAGCTCACCGCAAGCTACGGGGAATGAGCAGTTCTTC CASSPQATGNEQFF NA TRBJ2-1 TRBV18 NA
TGTGCCAGCAGCCAAGATAGTTGGAGGGGCAATGAGCAGTTCTTC CASSQDSWRGNEQFF NA TRBJ2-1 TRBV3-1/TRBV3-2 NA